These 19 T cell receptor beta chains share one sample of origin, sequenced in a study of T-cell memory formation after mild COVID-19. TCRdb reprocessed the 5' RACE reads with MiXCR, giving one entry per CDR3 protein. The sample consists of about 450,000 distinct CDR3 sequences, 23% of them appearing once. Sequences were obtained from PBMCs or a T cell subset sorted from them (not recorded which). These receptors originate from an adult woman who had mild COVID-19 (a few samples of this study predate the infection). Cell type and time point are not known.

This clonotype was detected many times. CDR3 DNA sequence: TGCAGTTCCGGTCCTCCAGGGACACACACTGAAGCTTTCTTT. It codes for CSSGPPGTHTEAFF. The gene calls are TRBV20-1 and TRBJ1-1; TRBD1 is a possible D gene (6 bases). This CDR3 is 14 amino acids long. V was cut by 8 bases and J by 3 bases, with 19 bases left in between. The germline V gene encodes CDR1 DFQATT and CDR2 SNEGSKA (reference sequence).

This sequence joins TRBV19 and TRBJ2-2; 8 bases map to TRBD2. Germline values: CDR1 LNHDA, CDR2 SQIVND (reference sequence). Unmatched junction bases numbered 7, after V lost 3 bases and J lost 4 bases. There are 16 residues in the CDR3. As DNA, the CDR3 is TGTGCCAGTAGTATTTCGGGGGGGCGCATCACCGGGGAGCTGTTTTTT. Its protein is CASSISGGRITGELFF. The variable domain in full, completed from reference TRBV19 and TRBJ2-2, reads DGGITQSPKYLFRKEGQNVTLSCEQNLNHDAMYWYRQDPGQGLRLIYYSQIVNDFQKGDIAEGYSVSREKKESFPLTVTSAQKNPTAFYLCASSISGGRITGELFFGEGSRLTVL.

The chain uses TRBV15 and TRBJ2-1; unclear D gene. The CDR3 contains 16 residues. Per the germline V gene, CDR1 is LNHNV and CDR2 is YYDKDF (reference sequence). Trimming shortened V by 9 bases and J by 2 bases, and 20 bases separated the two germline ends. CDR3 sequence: CATSDGLADAYNEQFF. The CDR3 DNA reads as TGTGCCACATCAGACGGGCTTGCCGACGCCTACAATGAGCAGTTCTTC.

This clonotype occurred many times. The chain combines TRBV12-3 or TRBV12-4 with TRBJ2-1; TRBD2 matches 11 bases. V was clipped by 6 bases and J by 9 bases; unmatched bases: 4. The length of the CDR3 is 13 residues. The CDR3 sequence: CASSTSGGAEQFF. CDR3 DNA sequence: TGTGCCAGCAGCACTAGCGGGGGTGCTGAGCAGTTCTTC.

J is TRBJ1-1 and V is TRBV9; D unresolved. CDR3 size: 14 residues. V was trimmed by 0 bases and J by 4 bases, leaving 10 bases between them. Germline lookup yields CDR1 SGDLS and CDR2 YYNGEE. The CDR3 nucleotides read TGTGCCAGCAGCGTAGGTGCGGTTGCCACTGAAGCTTTCTTT. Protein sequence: CASSVGAVATEAFF.

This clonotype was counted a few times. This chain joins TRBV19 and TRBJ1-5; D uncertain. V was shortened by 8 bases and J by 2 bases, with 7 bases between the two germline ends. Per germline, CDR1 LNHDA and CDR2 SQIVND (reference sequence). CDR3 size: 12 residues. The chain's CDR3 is CASHPGNQPQHF. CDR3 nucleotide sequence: TGTGCCAGTCACCCGGGCAATCAGCCCCAGCATTTT.

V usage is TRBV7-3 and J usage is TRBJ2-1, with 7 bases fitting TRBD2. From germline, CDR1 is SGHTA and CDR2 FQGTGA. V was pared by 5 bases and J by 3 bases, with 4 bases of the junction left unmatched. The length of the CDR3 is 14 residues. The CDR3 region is CASSRGRNYNEQFF. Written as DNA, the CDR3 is TGTGCCAGCAGCCGCGGGAGAAACTACAATGAGCAGTTCTTC.

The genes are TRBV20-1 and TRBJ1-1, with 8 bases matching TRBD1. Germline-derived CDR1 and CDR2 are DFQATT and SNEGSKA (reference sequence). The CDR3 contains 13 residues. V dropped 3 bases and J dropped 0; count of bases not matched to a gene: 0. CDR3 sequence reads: CSARGQVNTEAFF. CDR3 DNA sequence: TGCAGTGCTAGGGGACAGGTGAACACTGAAGCTTTCTTT.

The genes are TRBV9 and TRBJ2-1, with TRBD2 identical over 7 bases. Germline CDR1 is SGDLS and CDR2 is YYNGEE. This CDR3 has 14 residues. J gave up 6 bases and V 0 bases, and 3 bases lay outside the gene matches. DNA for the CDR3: TGTGCCAGCAGCGTAGTCGGGACTACCAATGAGCAGTTCTTC. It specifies CASSVVGTTNEQFF.

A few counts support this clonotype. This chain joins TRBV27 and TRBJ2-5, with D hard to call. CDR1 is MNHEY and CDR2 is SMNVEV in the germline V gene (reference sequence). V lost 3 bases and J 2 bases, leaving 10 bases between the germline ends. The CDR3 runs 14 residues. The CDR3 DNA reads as TGTGCCAGCAGTTTCTCCCCCAGTCAAGAGACCCAGTACTTC. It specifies CASSFSPSQETQYF.

The CDR3 reads CASRGSLAGVTDTQYF. CDR3 in DNA: TGTGCCAGCAGGGGATCACTAGCGGGAGTTACAGATACGCAGTATTTT. This chain connects TRBV6-1 to TRBJ2-3; 11 bases agree with TRBD2. V trimming: 6 bases; J trimming: 3 bases; junction bases outside the gene matches: 8. The CDR3 covers 16 residues. Germline V lookup: CDR1 MNHNS, CDR2 SASEGT.

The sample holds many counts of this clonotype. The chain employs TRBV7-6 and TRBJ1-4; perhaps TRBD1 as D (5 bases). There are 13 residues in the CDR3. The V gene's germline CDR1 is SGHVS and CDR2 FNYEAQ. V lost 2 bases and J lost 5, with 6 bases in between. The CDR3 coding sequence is TGTGCCAGCAGCTTACAGGGAAATGAAAAACTGTTTTTT. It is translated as CASSLQGNEKLFF.

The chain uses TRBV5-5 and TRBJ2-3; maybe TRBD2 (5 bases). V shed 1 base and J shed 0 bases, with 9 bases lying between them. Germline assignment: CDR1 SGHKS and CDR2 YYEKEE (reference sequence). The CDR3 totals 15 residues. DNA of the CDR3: TGTGCCAGCAGCTTGTTTCGCGGGAGCACAGATACGCAGTATTTT. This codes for CASSLFRGSTDTQYF. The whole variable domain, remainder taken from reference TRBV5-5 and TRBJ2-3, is DAGVTQSPTHLIKTRGQQVTLRCSPISGHKSVSWYQQVLGQGPQFIFQYYEKEERGRGNFPDRFSARQFPNYSSELNVNALLLGDSALYLCASSLFRGSTDTQYFGPGTRLTVL.

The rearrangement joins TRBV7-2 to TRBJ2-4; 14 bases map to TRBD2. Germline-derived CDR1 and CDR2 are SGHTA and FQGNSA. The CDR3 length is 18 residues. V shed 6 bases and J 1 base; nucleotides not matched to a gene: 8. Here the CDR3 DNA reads TGTGCCAGCAGATCACCTGGGACTAGCGGGAGCGCCAAAAACATTCAGTACTTC. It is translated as CASRSPGTSGSAKNIQYF.

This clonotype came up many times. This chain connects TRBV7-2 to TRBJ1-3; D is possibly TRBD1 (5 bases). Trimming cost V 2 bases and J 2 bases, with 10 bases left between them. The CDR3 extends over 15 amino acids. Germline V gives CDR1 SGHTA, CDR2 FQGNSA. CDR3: CASSLQGTTGNTIYF. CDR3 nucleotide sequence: TGTGCCAGCAGCTTACAAGGGACGACTGGAAACACCATATATTTT.

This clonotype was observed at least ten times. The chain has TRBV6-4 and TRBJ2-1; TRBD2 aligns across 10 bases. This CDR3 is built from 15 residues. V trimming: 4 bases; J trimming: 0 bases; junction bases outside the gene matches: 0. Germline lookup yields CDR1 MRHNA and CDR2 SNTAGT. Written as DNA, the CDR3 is TGTGCCAGCAGTGGGACTAGCGGCTCCTACAATGAGCAGTTCTTC. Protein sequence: CASSGTSGSYNEQFF.

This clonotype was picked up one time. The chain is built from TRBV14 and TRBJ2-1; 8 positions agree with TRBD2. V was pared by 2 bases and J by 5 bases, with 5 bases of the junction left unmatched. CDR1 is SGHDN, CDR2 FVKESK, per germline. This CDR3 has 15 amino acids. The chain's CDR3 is CASSQPAGVNNEQFF. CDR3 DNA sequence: TGTGCCAGCAGCCAACCAGCGGGAGTGAACAATGAGCAGTTCTTC. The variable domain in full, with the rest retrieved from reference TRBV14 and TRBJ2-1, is EAGVTQFPSHSVIEKGQTVTLRCDPISGHDNLYWYRRVMGKEIKFLLHFVKESKQDESGMPNNRFLAERTGGTYSTLKVQPAELEDSGVYFCASSQPAGVNNEQFFGPGTRLTVL.

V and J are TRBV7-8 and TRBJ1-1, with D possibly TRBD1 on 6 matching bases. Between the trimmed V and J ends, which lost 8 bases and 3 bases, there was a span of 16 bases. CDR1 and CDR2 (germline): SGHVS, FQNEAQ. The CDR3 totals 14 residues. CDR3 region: CASVQGRRDTEAFF. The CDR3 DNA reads TGTGCCAGCGTTCAGGGGCGTAGGGACACTGAAGCTTTCTTT.

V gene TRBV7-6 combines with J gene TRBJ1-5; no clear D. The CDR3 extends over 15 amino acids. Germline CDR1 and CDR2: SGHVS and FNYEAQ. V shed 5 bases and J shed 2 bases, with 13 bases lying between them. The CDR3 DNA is TGTGCCAGCAGCCCCGGAGGGTTCGGCAATCAGCCCCAGCATTTT. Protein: CASSPGGFGNQPQHF.